This T cell receptor (beta chain) appears in the sequencing data of a study of CD8+ T cells in alopecia areata. Study-wide background: Patients remained on tofacitinib for 6 to 18 months and then went 6 months without it. Notes on the study in general: Scalp samples also yield sequences of resident alphabeta T cells from normal skin. Compared with normal scalp, lesional scalp had higher clonality and more expanded CD8+ clones.

This CDR3 is 16 amino acids long. Germline values: CDR1 SGHNT, CDR2 YYREEE (reference sequence). The V gene end was trimmed by 0 bases and the J gene end by 4 bases; junction bases not matched to a gene: 8. A note on this clone: What it recognizes is unknown.

RNA extraction and reverse transcription yielded cDNA as sequencing template. The table came from immunoSEQ multiplex PCR; TCRdb's copy has only in-frame clones and leaves some out. The repertoire holds fewer than 100,000 clones, with about 45% as singletons. The source material was CD4+ T cells sorted from blood. The receptor was isolated from a human donor with alopecia areata. The chain couples TRBV5-4 to TRBJ2-3; 7 bases line up with TRBD1. CDR3 coding DNA: TGTGCCAGCAGCTTGGGTGGCAGGGGGAGCCCAGATACGCAGTATTTT. It specifies CASSLGGRGSPDTQYF.